Only one count was recorded for the clone carrying this T cell receptor (beta chain). The sample belongs to a study of blood T cell repertoires in COVID-19. Across the whole study: T cells, B-cell-depleted T cells, or PBMCs provided the cDNA or gDNA that served as material.

The protocol was immunoSEQ multiplex PCR, while the TCRdb copy is restricted to in-frame clones and leaves out a portion. The sample records 200,000 to 250,000 clones, about 80% being singletons. Deletions cut 1 base from V and 6 bases from J, with 13 bases between. The germline CDR1 and CDR2 sequences are SGHNT and YENEEA. The CDR3 is made up of 15 amino acids. The sequence was collected from a woman of 80 years or more with COVID-19, enrolled during active disease. Sequencing used peripheral blood. The J gene is TRBJ1-5, the V gene TRBV11-3; D possibly corresponds to TRBD1 (5 bases). The CDR3 here is CASSLGRRVFQPQHF. Written as DNA, the CDR3 is TGTGCCAGCAGCTTAGGGCGCAGGGTTTTTCAGCCCCAGCATTTT.